This T cell receptor beta chain appears in the sequencing data of a study of OX40 agonist ivuxolimab in advanced cancers. With respect to the entire study: Ivuxolimab, which targeted the costimulatory receptor OX40 (CD134), was an agonistic, fully human IgG2 monoclonal antibody. Intravenous ivuxolimab was administered to patients every 2 weeks at six dose levels: 0.01, 0.1, 0.3, 1.5, 3 and 10 mg/kg. Among the approximately 50 dose-escalation patients, some 19 had hepatocellular carcinoma, around 15 melanoma, 9 renal cell carcinoma and 9 head and neck cancer. A male proportion of around 83% and a mean age of around 60 years, ranging from roughly 23 to 85, were recorded for the dose-escalation cohort. Prior anti-PD-1, anti-PD-L1 or anti-CTLA-4 therapy was permitted, and checkpoint inhibitors had been received by roughly 40% of dose-escalation patients. Partial responses occurred in three dose-escalation patients, of whom one had hepatocellular carcinoma and two had cutaneous melanoma. The point of sequencing TCRbeta in the periphery was to test whether ivuxolimab changed TCR sequence diversity and drove clonal T-cell expansion. The paper reports the monotherapy dose-escalation portion (N of about 47 patients) of the phase I ivuxolimab trial.

Genomic DNA was isolated from the sorted cells so that the TCRbeta CDR3 region could be sequenced. The immunoSEQ Assay was used to sequence the TCRbeta CDR3 regions. Not all clones reach the TCRdb copy of this immuneACCESS table, which keeps in-frame sequences only. Checked studies attribute under half of the gap to unresolved V genes and leave the rest unexplained. This sample is represented by more than 75,000 clones; approximately 89% of them were singletons. In total, the top ten clones hold approximately 0.4% of the sample. What the research found in general, with its limitations: Partial responders in the 0.1-3.0 mg/kg groups had among the lowest normalized peripheral clonal expansion, especially among CD8+ T cells. Low levels of normalized T-cell clonal expansion were also seen in some patients who did not respond. The antigen specificity of the peripheral T cells that underwent clonal expansion was not determined. On average, CD8+ T cells showed more expanded clones than CD4+ T cells after ivuxolimab. At doses from 0.1 to 3.0 mg/kg, clonal expansion was seen in both CD4+ and CD8+ blood T cells between baseline and week 6.

Worth noting for this clone: Its antigen remains undetermined. Base quality data are lacking; no much larger clone is found one base away.

The trial excluded patients who had a history of autoimmune disease or who were on systemic immunosuppression. Peripheral blood for TCR sequencing was drawn from every dose cohort at baseline, at cycle 4 day 1 and at cycle 7 day 1. Samples came from an open-label, multicenter, first-in-human phase I dose-escalation trial of ivuxolimab. Adults with locally advanced or metastatic melanoma, renal cell, hepatocellular, or head and neck squamous cell carcinoma were enrolled in the trial. CD4+ and CD8+ T cells were sorted separately from peripheral blood before TCR sequencing. V is pruned by 1 base and J by 3 bases, leaving 2 bases of the junction without a gene match. CDR3 length: 14 amino acids, cysteine to phenylalanine. The kept DNA is CDR3 alone, 42 bases in frame from the first base. CDR1 and CDR2 are drawn from the germline V gene (reference sequence): LNHDA, SQIVND.

The sequence derives from an adult with an advanced solid tumor such as melanoma, head and neck, liver or kidney cancer. The material was CD4+ or CD8+ T cells sorted from blood, obtained in a trial of the OX40 agonist ivuxolimab. The V and J segments used are TRBV19 and TRBJ2-7; 8 nucleotides in the junction match TRBD1. The CDR3 amino acid sequence is: CASSIATGDYEQYF. The DNA is TGTGCCAGTAGTATAGCGACAGGGGACTACGAGCAGTACTTC. With all but the CDR3 taken from the reference TRBV19 and TRBJ2-7 genes, the full variable domain is: DGGITQSPKYLFRKEGQNVTLSCEQNLNHDAMYWYRQDPGQGLRLIYYSQIVNDFQKGDIAEGYSVSREKKESFPLTVTSAQKNPTAFYLCASSIATGDYEQYFGPGTRLTVT.